Following are 21 T cell receptor beta chains from one sample sequenced in a study of response to subunit inactivated influenza vaccine. From the RT-PCR reads, TCRdb called clonotypes with MiXCR, one entry per CDR3 protein. The sample holds approximately 700,000 distinct CDR3 sequences; 15% to 19% are singletons and the top ten take about 9.9%. The sequencing here drew on PBMCs from blood, taken approximately 12 days after vaccination. The receptors derive from a man aged 45 to 65 who received an inactivated influenza vaccine.

This chain uses TRBV5-1 with TRBJ2-1; D is unresolved. The CDR3 loop spans 17 amino acids. Germline CDR1 is SGHRS and CDR2 is YFSETQ. Trimming took off 0 bases at V and 0 bases at J, with 13 bases between the two ends. The CDR3 region is CASSLAAQSSSYNEQFF. The CDR3 DNA is TGCGCCAGCAGCTTGGCCGCGCAGTCCAGCTCCTACAATGAGCAGTTCTTC.

A few counts support this clonotype. This chain connects TRBV7-9 to TRBJ2-7, with TRBD1 matching over 7 bases. The trim removed 2 bases at V and 1 base at J, leaving 5 bases unmatched. Germline CDR1 is SEHNR and CDR2 is FQNEAQ (reference sequence). The CDR3 contains 15 residues. The CDR3 sequence is CASSLPRQGSYEQYF. DNA for the CDR3: TGTGCCAGCAGCTTACCTAGACAGGGATCCTACGAGCAGTACTTC.

In its sample, this clonotype was seen a few times. The genes are TRBV9 and TRBJ2-1; 7 bases line up with TRBD2. The CDR3 is 16 residues long. Germline trimming cut 0 bases from V and 4 bases from J; bases unmatched to any gene: 7. Germline values: CDR1 SGDLS, CDR2 YYNGEE. This CDR3 reads CASSVGPAGYYNEQFF. The DNA for the CDR3 is TGTGCCAGCAGCGTAGGACCAGCGGGATATTACAATGAGCAGTTCTTC.

This chain joins TRBV20-1 and TRBJ1-4, with 8 bases matching TRBD1. The germline V gene has CDR1 DFQATT and CDR2 SNEGSKA (reference sequence). Trimming at V came to 1 base and at J to 8 bases, leaving 3 bases not matched to a gene. The CDR3 is made up of 13 amino acids. This CDR3 is CSARVTGEEKLFF. The CDR3 region has the DNA TGCAGTGCTAGAGTGACAGGGGAAGAAAAACTGTTTTTT.

At least ten counts were recorded for this clonotype. The V and J genes are TRBV14 and TRBJ2-1; 9 bases match TRBD2. The CDR3 has 16 amino acids. Germline trimming cut 3 bases from V and 4 bases from J; bases unmatched to any gene: 7. Germline V lookup: CDR1 SGHDN, CDR2 FVKESK. CDR3 region: CASSQLTSGSYNEQFF. The DNA for the CDR3 is TGTGCCAGCAGCCAGCTGACTAGCGGATCTTACAATGAGCAGTTCTTC. The full variable domain, in which reference TRBV14 and TRBJ2-1 provide the parts outside the CDR3, is EAGVTQFPSHSVIEKGQTVTLRCDPISGHDNLYWYRRVMGKEIKFLLHFVKESKQDESGMPNNRFLAERTGGTYSTLKVQPAELEDSGVYFCASSQLTSGSYNEQFFGPGTRLTVL.

The CDR3 region is CSARRSSDTTDTQYF. CDR3 DNA sequence: TGCAGTGCTAGACGCTCATCGGACACAACAGATACGCAGTATTTT. This chain connects TRBV20-1 to TRBJ2-3, with D perhaps matching TRBD1 (5 bases). The CDR3 consists of 15 residues. In germline, CDR1 is DFQATT, CDR2 SNEGSKA (reference sequence). V was shortened by 2 bases and J by 3 bases, with 15 bases between the two germline ends.

The V and J genes are TRBV4-3 and TRBJ2-2; TRBD2 matches 11 bases. CDR3 length: 16 residues. CDR1 is LGHNA and CDR2 is YSLEER in the germline V gene. The trim removed 4 bases at V and 3 bases at J, leaving 4 bases unmatched. The CDR3 DNA reads TGCGCCAGCAGCCTGGGACTAGCGGCACACACCGGGGAGCTGTTTTTT. It codes for CASSLGLAAHTGELFF.

V gene TRBV10-1 combines with J gene TRBJ2-2; D is ambiguous. The CDR3 is 14 amino acids. Germline V gives CDR1 WNHNN, CDR2 SYGVQD (reference sequence). V was clipped by 4 bases and J by 4 bases, with 10 bases between them. CDR3: CASSGGSGTGELFF. The CDR3 nucleotides are TGCGCCAGCAGTGGTGGGTCAGGCACCGGGGAGCTGTTTTTT.

The chain combines TRBV25-1 with TRBJ2-2; TRBD1 is a possible D gene (6 bases). V dropped 6 bases and J dropped 1 base, with 12 bases sitting between them. Looked up from germline, CDR1 is MGHDK and CDR2 is SYGVNS. The CDR3 extends over 15 amino acids. The CDR3 region is CASRSGQMNTGELFF. CDR3 DNA sequence: TGTGCCAGCAGGTCTGGACAGATGAACACCGGGGAGCTGTTTTTT.

This clonotype has just a few counts. The V gene is TRBV11-2, the J gene TRBJ2-7; 7 bases are a match to TRBD2. Germline V gene lookup returns CDR1 SGHAT and CDR2 FQNNGV. The CDR3 consists of 17 residues. V was pared by 0 bases and J by 2 bases, with 10 bases of the junction left unmatched. In DNA, the CDR3 is TGTGCCAGCAGCTTAGAGGGTTGGAGGGAGGGGACCTACGAGCAGTACTTC. This codes for CASSLEGWREGTYEQYF.

In this sample, this clonotype turned up a few times. CDR3 sequence reads: CASRKTTVEQYF. The CDR3 DNA follows: TGTGCCAGCAGAAAGACGACTGTCGAGCAGTACTTC. This sequence joins TRBV6-2 or TRBV6-3 and TRBJ2-7; unclear D gene. Trimming removed 6 bases at V and 6 bases at J, with 12 bases between. Germline loops: CDR1 MNHEY, CDR2 SVGEGT. CDR3 length equals 12 residues.

A word on this clonotype: A junction boundary mismatches the germline segment, possibly from a read error. The rearrangement links TRBV12-3 or TRBV12-4 to TRBJ2-5, with D unresolved. The CDR3 is 11 amino acids. The CDR3: CASSLVETHYF. The CDR3 region has the DNA TGTGCCAGCAGTTTAGTAGAGACCCACTACTTC.

The V and J genes are TRBV12-3 or TRBV12-4 and TRBJ1-6, with 7 bases identical to TRBD1. This CDR3 has 14 residues. After removal of 1 base from V and 7 bases from J, the junction contained 1 base not matched to a gene. CDR3 DNA sequence: TGTGCCAGCAGTTTAGAGACAGGGAATTCACCCCTCCACTTT. Its protein is CASSLETGNSPLHF.

This clonotype was seen a handful of times. V gene TRBV29-1 combines with J gene TRBJ2-2; D perhaps matches TRBD2 (6 bases). V lost 3 bases and J 7 bases, leaving 6 bases between the germline ends. The V gene's germline CDR1 is SQVTM and CDR2 ANQGSEA. The CDR3 sequence is 11 residues long. DNA for the CDR3: TGCAGCGTTGAGCGGGACGGGGAGCTGTTTTTT. Protein sequence: CSVERDGELFF.

Here the CDR3 reads CASSLAGTFTGELFF. The CDR3 nucleotides read TGTGCCAGCAGCTTAGCAGGGACCTTCACCGGGGAGCTGTTTTTT. The V and J genes are TRBV7-6 and TRBJ2-2; D may match TRBD1 or TRBD2 (5 bases each). The germline CDR1 and CDR2 sequences are SGHVS and FNYEAQ. The CDR3 has 15 residues. Trimming removed 0 bases from V and 4 bases from J, with 9 bases in between.

The chain couples TRBV15 to TRBJ2-1; D is ambiguous. Germline V gene data show CDR1 as LNHNV and CDR2 as YYDKDF (reference sequence). V lost 3 bases to trimming and J lost 3 bases, with 6 bases between them. There are 13 residues in the CDR3. CDR3 bases: TGTGCCACCAGCAGCTCACTCTACAATGAGCAGTTCTTC. Its protein is CATSSSLYNEQFF.

There are a few counts of this clonotype. This rearrangement joins TRBV27 to TRBJ2-5; D is perhaps TRBD1 (5 bases). The V end was cut by 6 bases, the J end by 5 bases, with 22 bases between. The CDR3 consists of 16 residues. Germline-derived CDR1 and CDR2 are MNHEY and SMNVEV (reference sequence). CDR3 in DNA: TGTGCCAGCAGCTACTCCACGTCAGGGCGTGGGGAGACCCAGTACTTC. It specifies CASSYSTSGRGETQYF.

V is TRBV5-8 and J is TRBJ2-7; 9 bases match TRBD1. Germline-derived CDR1 and CDR2 are SGHTS and YDEGEE. V gave up 2 bases and J gave up 4 bases; unmatched junction bases: 7. This CDR3 is built from 15 residues. CDR3 residues: CASSFSGTGLYEQYF. The DNA of the CDR3 is TGTGCCAGCAGCTTCTCCGGGACAGGGCTATACGAGCAGTACTTC.

V usage is TRBV11-2 and J usage is TRBJ2-5; no reliable D call. Trimming took 1 base from V and 4 from J, leaving 10 bases between them. The CDR3 is 14 amino acids. The germline gives CDR1 SGHAT, CDR2 FQNNGV. The CDR3 DNA sequence: TGTGCCAGCAGCTTAGTTGGGTCCCGAGAGACCCAGTACTTC. Amino acid sequence: CASSLVGSRETQYF.

In this sample, this clonotype turned up a few times. The chain has TRBV6-2 or TRBV6-3 and TRBJ2-1; 8 nucleotides line up with TRBD1. The V gene's germline CDR1 is MNHEY and CDR2 SVGEGT. V was pared by 0 bases and J by 7 bases, with 5 bases of the junction left unmatched. The CDR3 is 15 residues long. In nucleotides, the CDR3 is TGTGCCAGCAGTTACTCGGGCCAGGGGGCTAATGAGCAGTTCTTC. It encodes CASSYSGQGANEQFF.

This clonotype was seen more than once but under ten times. V usage is TRBV4-1 and J usage is TRBJ2-1; 10 nucleotides align to TRBD2. The CDR3 sequence is 15 residues long. CDR1 MGHRA and CDR2 YSYEKL come from the germline V gene. The J segment lost 2 bases and the V segment lost 5 bases, leaving 3 bases of the junction unmatched. The CDR3 DNA follows: TGCGCCAGCAGCTTTGGGACTAGCGCCTACAATGAGCAGTTCTTC. It translates to CASSFGTSAYNEQFF.